Listed below are T cell receptor beta chains from one sample, sequenced in a study of blood T cell repertoires in COVID-19. Profiled with immunoSEQ multiplex PCR; TCRdb holds only in-frame clones, not every one. The table records 240,000 or so clones, 88% of them present only once. The sample comprised peripheral blood. The receptors were gathered from a woman between 35 and 50 years old who had recovered from COVID-19. Each CDR3 is given with its conserved first and last residue. A D gene is named only where the DNA matches it firmly. Only some rows state a clone size, as once, few, many or a class for expanded clones.

j_gene | v_gene | len | abundance | d_gene | CDR3aa | CDR3nt
TRBJ2-7 | TRBV19 | 14 | NA | NA | CASRTELAPYEQYF | TGTGCCAGTAGGACCGAACTAGCCCCATACGAGCAGTACTTC
TRBJ2-5 | TRBV19 | 13 | once | TRBD2 | CASGAGVGETQYF | TGTGCCAGTGGAGCGGGAGTGGGCGAGACCCAGTACTTC
TRBJ1-6 | TRBV5-4 | 19 | NA | TRBD1 | CASSPMPTGRNRYNSPLHF | TGTGCCAGCAGCCCCATGCCGACAGGGAGGAATCGCTATAATTCACCCCTCCACTTT
TRBJ1-2 | TRBV18 | 17 | NA | TRBD1 | CASSHGAGGPLNYGYTF | TGTGCCAGCTCACATGGGGCAGGGGGCCCCCTTAACTATGGCTACACCTTC
TRBJ2-4 | TRBV7-9 | 18 | NA | TRBD1 | CASSLGRPGQRYKNIQYF | TGTGCCAGCAGCTTAGGGAGACCGGGACAGCGCTACAAAAACATTCAGTACTTC
TRBJ2-1 | TRBV11-3 | 19 | NA | TRBD2 | CASSLVSGWGTSGHNEQFF | TGTGCCAGCAGCTTAGTGTCGGGGTGGGGGACTAGCGGCCACAATGAGCAGTTCTTC
TRBJ2-7 | TRBV27 | 14 | NA | TRBD2 | CASSSLAGGSEQYF | TGTGCCAGCAGTTCGCTAGCGGGAGGGTCTGAGCAGTACTTC
TRBJ2-5 | TRBV18 | 14 | NA | NA | CASSPRGTQETQYF | TGTGCCAGCTCACCCCGGGGGACCCAAGAGACCCAGTACTTC
TRBJ1-4 | TRBV7-2 | 14 | NA | TRBD1 | CASSIDRGYEKLFF | TGTGCCAGCAGCATCGACAGGGGGTATGAAAAACTGTTTTTT
TRBJ1-3 | TRBV6-1 | 14 | few | NA | CASSDREPGNTIYF | TGTGCCAGCAGTGACAGGGAACCTGGAAACACCATATATTTT
TRBJ1-3 | TRBV7-2 | 12 | NA | NA | CASSPVAGGRHF | TGTGCCAGCAGCCCGGTCGCGGGGGGCCGGCATTTT
TRBJ2-6 | TRBV11-3 | 15 | NA | NA | CASSRGGSGANVLTF | TGTGCCAGCAGCCGTGGGGGGTCTGGGGCCAACGTCCTGACTTTC
TRBJ2-1 | TRBV19 | 14 | once | NA | CASSPGQLYNEQFF | TGTGCCAGTAGTCCAGGACAGCTCTACAATGAGCAGTTCTTC
TRBJ2-6 | TRBV9 | 17 | NA | NA | CASSPRDTRSGANVLTF | TGTGCCAGCAGCCCACGGGACACCCGCTCTGGGGCCAACGTCCTGACTTTC
TRBJ2-1 | TRBV9 | 15 | NA | TRBD2 | CASSVDVGGYNEQFF | TGTGCCAGCAGCGTAGATGTGGGGGGGTACAATGAGCAGTTCTTC
TRBJ1-1 | TRBV7-2 | 13 | NA | TRBD1 | CASSGGQGAEAFF | TGTGCCAGCAGCGGGGGGCAGGGGGCTGAAGCTTTCTTT
TRBJ2-4 | TRBV9 | 14 | NA | NA | CASSPTVHQNIQYF | TGTGCCAGCAGCCCCACGGTGCACCAAAACATTCAGTACTTC
TRBJ2-7 | TRBV4-1 | 16 | NA | TRBD1 | CASSQAGDRATYEQYF | TGCGCCAGCAGCCAAGCGGGGGACAGGGCCACCTACGAGCAGTACTTC
TRBJ1-6 | TRBV19 | 12 | NA | NA | CASGRGASPLHF | TGTGCCAGTGGACGGGGGGCCTCACCCCTCCACTTT
TRBJ2-7 | TRBV29-1 | 17 | NA | TRBD2 | CSVLRTSGRMVSGEQYF | TGCAGCGTTCTCCGAACTAGCGGGAGAATGGTGTCGGGCGAGCAGTACTTC
TRBJ1-4 | TRBV3-1/TRBV3-2 | 13 | NA | NA | CATRGGGLEKLFF | TGTGCCACCCGAGGGGGGGGGTTGGAAAAACTGTTTTTT
TRBJ2-7 | TRBV13 | 11 | NA | NA | CASSLSYEQYF | TGTGCCAGCAGCCTAAGCTACGAGCAGTACTTC
TRBJ1-1 | TRBV30 | 15 | NA | NA | CAWSAGGAWNTEAFF | TGTGCCTGGAGTGCCGGGGGGGCGTGGAACACTGAAGCTTTCTTT
TRBJ2-1 | TRBV4-3 | 17 | NA | TRBD2 | CASSQDPSGSSYNEQFF | TGCGCCAGCAGCCAAGACCCTAGCGGGAGTTCCTACAATGAGCAGTTCTTC
TRBJ2-3 | TRBV3-1/TRBV3-2 | 16 | NA | TRBD1 | CASSPIPGQKTDTQYF | TGTGCCAGCAGCCCTATACCGGGACAGAAAACAGATACGCAGTATTTT
TRBJ2-5 | TRBV5-1 | 17 | NA | TRBD2 | CASSSGTSGRARETQYF | TGCGCCAGCAGCTCCGGGACTAGCGGGAGGGCCAGGGAGACCCAGTACTTC
TRBJ1-1 | TRBV7-8 | 13 | NA | TRBD1 | CASSWDRGTEAFF | TGTGCCAGCAGCTGGGACAGGGGCACTGAAGCTTTCTTT
TRBJ1-2 | TRBV7-9 | 14 | NA | NA | CASSLLQDYYGYTF | TGTGCCAGCAGCTTGTTACAAGACTACTATGGCTACACCTTC
TRBJ1-3 | TRBV7-8 | 14 | few | NA | CASSLRAGWDTIYF | TGTGCCAGCAGCCTTAGGGCAGGGTGGGACACCATATATTTT
TRBJ2-7 | TRBV7-2 | 15 | NA | TRBD1 | CASSSELRKGAEQYF | TGTGCCAGCAGCTCCGAGCTGCGAAAGGGGGCCGAGCAGTACTTC
TRBJ1-6 | TRBV20-1 | 13 | few | NA | CSASTDILSPLHF | TGCAGTGCTAGTACCGACATATTGTCACCCCTCCACTTT
TRBJ2-1 | TRBV4-3 | 16 | NA | TRBD2 | CASSPRTSGIFNEQFF | TGCGCCAGCAGCCCCCGGACTAGCGGGATTTTTAATGAGCAGTTCTTC
TRBJ1-2 | TRBV5-8 | 11 | NA | NA | CASSLLYGYTF | TGTGCCAGCAGCTTGCTCTATGGCTACACCTTC
TRBJ1-5 | TRBV30 | 13 | NA | NA | CAWSEGGSQPQHF | TGTGCCTGGAGTGAGGGGGGGAGTCAGCCCCAGCATTTT
TRBJ2-1 | TRBV4-3 | 14 | once | NA | CASSQWATYNEQFF | TGCGCCAGCAGCCAATGGGCAACCTACAATGAGCAGTTCTTC
TRBJ2-3 | TRBV5-6 | 12 | NA | NA | CASSLAPDTQYF | TGTGCCAGCAGCTTGGCCCCGGATACGCAGTATTTT
TRBJ1-1 | TRBV6-5 | 14 | NA | TRBD1 | CASSLGTGGTEAFF | TGTGCCAGCAGTTTAGGGACAGGGGGGACTGAAGCTTTCTTT
TRBJ2-3 | TRBV7-2 | 17 | NA | TRBD2 | CASSRRTSGTPVDTQYF | TGTGCCAGCAGCCGCCGGACTAGCGGGACCCCCGTGGATACGCAGTATTTT
TRBJ1-5 | TRBV2 | 15 | few | TRBD1 | CASSEDRGVNQPQHF | TGTGCCAGCAGCGAAGACAGGGGGGTCAATCAGCCCCAGCATTTT
TRBJ1-3 | TRBV10-3 | 11 | NA | NA | CATVAGNTIYF | TGTGCCACCGTGGCAGGAAACACCATATATTTT
TRBJ1-6 | TRBV4-2 | 16 | few | NA | CASSQVQGRDNSPLHF | TGTGCCAGCAGCCAAGTACAGGGCAGGGACAATTCACCCCTCCACTTT
TRBJ1-2 | TRBV6-6 | 13 | once | NA | CASSPPRVDGYTF | TGTGCCAGCAGTCCCCCCCGCGTGGATGGCTACACCTTC
TRBJ2-1 | TRBV14 | 13 | NA | NA | CANHDSSYNEQFF | TGTGCCAACCACGACAGCTCCTACAATGAGCAGTTCTTC
TRBJ2-5 | TRBV2 | 18 | NA | TRBD2 | CASSEALLGLATKETQYF | TGTGCCAGCAGTGAAGCGCTTCTCGGACTAGCGACAAAAGAGACCCAGTACTTC
TRBJ2-7 | TRBV11-3 | 14 | NA | TRBD1 | CASSLQGSSYEQYF | TGTGCCAGCAGCCTACAGGGGAGCTCCTACGAGCAGTACTTC
TRBJ1-2 | TRBV4-3 | 15 | NA | TRBD1 | CASSQEPGGYYGYTF | TGCGCCAGCAGCCAAGAGCCAGGGGGCTACTATGGCTACACCTTC
TRBJ1-5 | TRBV9 | 15 | NA | NA | CASSVGAGLNQPQHF | TGTGCCAGCAGCGTAGGGGCAGGCCTCAATCAGCCCCAGCATTTT
TRBJ2-4 | TRBV19 | 16 | NA | NA | CASSPHRRIAKNIQYF | TGTGCCAGTAGTCCTCACAGGCGAATAGCCAAAAACATTCAGTACTTC
TRBJ1-2 | TRBV15 | 16 | NA | TRBD1 | CATSRGGQGVGYGYTF | TGTGCCACCAGCAGAGGCGGACAGGGGGTAGGGTATGGCTACACCTTC